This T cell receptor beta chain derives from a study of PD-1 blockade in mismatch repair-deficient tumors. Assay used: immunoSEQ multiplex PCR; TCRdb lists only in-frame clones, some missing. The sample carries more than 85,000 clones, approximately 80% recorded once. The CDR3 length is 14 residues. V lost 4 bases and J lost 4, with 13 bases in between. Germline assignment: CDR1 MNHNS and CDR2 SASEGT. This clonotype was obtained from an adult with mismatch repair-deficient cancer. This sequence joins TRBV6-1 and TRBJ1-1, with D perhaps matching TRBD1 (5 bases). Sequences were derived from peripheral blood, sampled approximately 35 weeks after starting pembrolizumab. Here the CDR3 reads CASSVVQGLTEAFF. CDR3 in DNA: TGTGCCAGCAGTGTTGTTCAGGGACTCACTGAAGCTTTCTTT.